This TCR beta chain was profiled in a study of tumor-infiltrating lymphocytes in oesophageal squamous cell carcinoma. TCRdb independently ran MiXCR on the PCR reads; one entry per CDR3 protein. This table holds about 20,000 distinct CDR3 sequences, 35% to 50% found once. CDR1 SGHTA and CDR2 FQGTGA come from the germline V gene. The CDR3 consists of 13 residues. The V and J ends lost 4 bases and 8 bases, in that order; junction bases with no gene match: 3. The genes are TRBV7-3 and TRBJ2-2, with 8 bases identical to TRBD2. The receptor's source is a male donor with esophageal squamous cell carcinoma. The sequenced material came from normal esophageal tissue next to the tumor. This CDR3 is CASSSAGGGELFF. In nucleotides, the CDR3 is TGTGCCAGCAGCTCTGCGGGAGGTGGGGAGCTGTTTTTT.